These T cell receptor beta chains were read from a single sample in a study of blood T cell repertoires in COVID-19. The repertoire was sequenced with immunoSEQ multiplex PCR; TCRdb's copy has only in-frame clones and lacks some. The repertoire holds roughly 200,000 clones, with 70% to 90% as singletons. The sample taken for sequencing was peripheral blood. The receptors were gathered from a woman in her 40s who had recovered from COVID-19. Both conserved end residues are trimmed from each CDR3. The D gene is left open where the match is weak.

cdr3_length	v_call	j_call	d_call	cdr3_aa
12	TRBV2	TRBJ2-3	NA	ASSEGGAGDTQY
12	TRBV19	TRBJ1-5	NA	ASSNQGSGQPQH
13	TRBV27	TRBJ1-6	TRBD1	ASSIGTGGKSPLH
12	TRBV5-1	TRBJ1-5	NA	ASSPGTGDQPQH
11	TRBV19	TRBJ1-5	TRBD1	ASTGTGVQPQH
11	TRBV3-1/TRBV3-2	TRBJ2-7	NA	ASSQDGAGFQY
11	TRBV12-3/TRBV12-4	TRBJ2-1	NA	ASRPLGGGEQF
22	TRBV6-2/TRBV6-3	TRBJ2-7	TRBD1	ASSRTLNRDRGLDFLNPYYEQY
14	TRBV21-1	TRBJ2-7	NA	ASSPTDRGKDYEQY
11	TRBV6-1	TRBJ1-5	NA	ASSVGGDQPQH
11	TRBV28	TRBJ1-4	NA	ASRDQDGEKLF
12	TRBV18	TRBJ1-1	NA	ASSQPSGGTEAF
16	TRBV5-1	TRBJ1-1	NA	ASSLGWVSGRENTEAF
12	TRBV6-5	TRBJ1-1	NA	ASIGLGGGTEAF
12	TRBV19	TRBJ2-1	NA	ASSIPGSYNEQF
16	TRBV30	TRBJ2-7	TRBD2	AWRGGTSGRTSSYEQY
10	TRBV24-1	TRBJ1-2	NA	ATATGSYGYT
12	TRBV28	TRBJ2-3	NA	ASGTRRDSDTQY
11	TRBV7-2	TRBJ2-7	NA	ASSPGQGLEQY
14	TRBV30	TRBJ1-1	TRBD1	AWSIPPGQLNTEAF
13	TRBV25-1	TRBJ1-3	TRBD1	ASGDSRHSGNTIY
13	TRBV7-6	TRBJ1-3	NA	ASSLGRGMGNTIY
14	TRBV7-6	TRBJ2-1	TRBD1	ASSSSGTGGRNEQF
11	TRBV3-1/TRBV3-2	TRBJ2-7	NA	ASSQTSSYEQY
12	TRBV27	TRBJ2-5	NA	ASSVGLPQETQY
12	TRBV5-1	TRBJ2-1	TRBD2	ASSLESGRVEQF
12	TRBV11-3	TRBJ2-1	NA	ASSLRRGGDEQF
15	TRBV3-1/TRBV3-2	TRBJ2-1	NA	ASRARAGLANYNEQF
12	TRBV6-8	TRBJ1-4	NA	ASSYPKTNEKLF
12	TRBV7-8	TRBJ2-7	TRBD1	ASSLRDRVREQY
11	TRBV29-1	TRBJ1-5	NA	SVEGRGRQPQH
14	TRBV28	TRBJ1-6	TRBD1	ASSRQGALYNSPLH
14	TRBV27	TRBJ1-2	TRBD1	ASSWVGTAVQSGYT
15	TRBV18	TRBJ2-7	TRBD2	ASSPPRLAGQLYEQY
12	TRBV29-1	TRBJ1-1	NA	SVVPRGRNTEAF
14	TRBV2	TRBJ2-1	TRBD2	ASSAELAGAYNEQF
11	TRBV11-1	TRBJ1-5	NA	ASSSQVNQPQH
14	TRBV6-5	TRBJ2-1	NA	ASSSYGGISYNEQF
14	TRBV5-1	TRBJ2-1	TRBD2	ASSLGTSGRGNEQF
14	TRBV6-5	TRBJ1-5	NA	ASSYSPGDSNQPQH